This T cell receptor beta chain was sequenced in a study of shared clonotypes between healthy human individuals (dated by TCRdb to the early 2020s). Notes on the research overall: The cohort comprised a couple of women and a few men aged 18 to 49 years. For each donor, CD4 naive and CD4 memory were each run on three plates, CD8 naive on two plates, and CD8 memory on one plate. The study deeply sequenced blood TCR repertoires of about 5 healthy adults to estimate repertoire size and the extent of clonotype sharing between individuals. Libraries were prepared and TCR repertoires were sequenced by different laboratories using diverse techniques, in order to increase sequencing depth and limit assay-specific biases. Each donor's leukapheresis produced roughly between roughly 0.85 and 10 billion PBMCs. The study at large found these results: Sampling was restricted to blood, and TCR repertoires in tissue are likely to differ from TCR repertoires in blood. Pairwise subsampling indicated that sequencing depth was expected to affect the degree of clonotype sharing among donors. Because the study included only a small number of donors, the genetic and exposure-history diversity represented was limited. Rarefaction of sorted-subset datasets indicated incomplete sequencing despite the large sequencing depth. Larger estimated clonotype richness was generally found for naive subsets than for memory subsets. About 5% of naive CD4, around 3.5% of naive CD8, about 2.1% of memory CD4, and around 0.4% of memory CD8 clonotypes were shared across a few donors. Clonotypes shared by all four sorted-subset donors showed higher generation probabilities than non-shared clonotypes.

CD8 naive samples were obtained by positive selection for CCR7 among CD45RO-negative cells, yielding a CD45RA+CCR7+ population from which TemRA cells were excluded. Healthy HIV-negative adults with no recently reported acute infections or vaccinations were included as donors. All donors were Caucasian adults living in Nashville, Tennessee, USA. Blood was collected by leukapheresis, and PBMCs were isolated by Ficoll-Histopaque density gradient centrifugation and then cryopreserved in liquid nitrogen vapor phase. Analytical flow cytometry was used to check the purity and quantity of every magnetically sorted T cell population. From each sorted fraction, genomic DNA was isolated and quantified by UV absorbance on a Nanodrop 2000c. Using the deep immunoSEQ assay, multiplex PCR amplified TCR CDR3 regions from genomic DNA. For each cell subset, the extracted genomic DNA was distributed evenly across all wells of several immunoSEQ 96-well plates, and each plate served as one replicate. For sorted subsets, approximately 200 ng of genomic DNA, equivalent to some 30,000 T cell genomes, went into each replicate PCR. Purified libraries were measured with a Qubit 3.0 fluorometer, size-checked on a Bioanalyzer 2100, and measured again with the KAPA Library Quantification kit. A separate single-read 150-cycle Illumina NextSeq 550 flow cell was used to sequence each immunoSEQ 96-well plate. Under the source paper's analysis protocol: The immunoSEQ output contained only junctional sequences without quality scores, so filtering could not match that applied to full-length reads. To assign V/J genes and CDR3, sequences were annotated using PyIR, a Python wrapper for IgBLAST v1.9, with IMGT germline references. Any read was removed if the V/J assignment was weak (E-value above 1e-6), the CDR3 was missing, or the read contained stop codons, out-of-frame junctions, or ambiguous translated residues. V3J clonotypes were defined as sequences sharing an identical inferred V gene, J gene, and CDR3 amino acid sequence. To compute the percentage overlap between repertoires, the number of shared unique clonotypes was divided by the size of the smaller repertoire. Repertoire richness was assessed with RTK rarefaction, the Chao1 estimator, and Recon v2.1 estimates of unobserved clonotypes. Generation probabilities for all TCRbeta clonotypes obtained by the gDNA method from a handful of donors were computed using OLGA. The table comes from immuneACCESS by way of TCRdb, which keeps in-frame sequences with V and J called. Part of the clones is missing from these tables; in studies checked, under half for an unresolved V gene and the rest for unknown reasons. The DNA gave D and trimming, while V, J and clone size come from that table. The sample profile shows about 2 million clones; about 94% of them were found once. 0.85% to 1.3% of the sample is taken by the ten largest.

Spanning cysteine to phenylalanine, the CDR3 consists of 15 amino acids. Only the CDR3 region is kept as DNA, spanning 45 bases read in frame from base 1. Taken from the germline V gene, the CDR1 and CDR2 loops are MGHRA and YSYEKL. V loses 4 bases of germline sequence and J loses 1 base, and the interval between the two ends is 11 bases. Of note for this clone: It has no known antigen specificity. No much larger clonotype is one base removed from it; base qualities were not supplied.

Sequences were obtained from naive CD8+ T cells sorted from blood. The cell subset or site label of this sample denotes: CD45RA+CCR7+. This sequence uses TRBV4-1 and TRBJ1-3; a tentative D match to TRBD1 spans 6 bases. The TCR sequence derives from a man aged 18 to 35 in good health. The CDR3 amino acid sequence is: CASSPDRFSGNTIYF. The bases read TGCGCCAGCAGCCCCGACAGGTTTTCTGGAAACACCATATATTTT.